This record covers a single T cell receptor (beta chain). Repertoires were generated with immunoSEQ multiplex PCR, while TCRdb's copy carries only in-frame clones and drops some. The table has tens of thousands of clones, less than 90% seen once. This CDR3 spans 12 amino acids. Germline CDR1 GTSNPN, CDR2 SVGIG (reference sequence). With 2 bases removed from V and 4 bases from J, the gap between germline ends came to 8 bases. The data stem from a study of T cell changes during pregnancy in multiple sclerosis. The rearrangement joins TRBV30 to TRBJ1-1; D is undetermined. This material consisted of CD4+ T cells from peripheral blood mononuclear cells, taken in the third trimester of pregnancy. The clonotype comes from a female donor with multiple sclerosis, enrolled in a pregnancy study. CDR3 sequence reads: CAWSKRGTEAFF. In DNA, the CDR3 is TGTGCCTGGAGTAAGCGGGGCACTGAAGCTTTCTTT. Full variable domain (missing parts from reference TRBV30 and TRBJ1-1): SQTIHQWPATLVQPVGSPLSLECTVEGTSNPNLYWYRQAAGRGLQLLFYSVGIGQISSEVPQNLSASRPQDRQFILSSKKLLLSDSGFYLCAWSKRGTEAFFGQGTRLTVV.